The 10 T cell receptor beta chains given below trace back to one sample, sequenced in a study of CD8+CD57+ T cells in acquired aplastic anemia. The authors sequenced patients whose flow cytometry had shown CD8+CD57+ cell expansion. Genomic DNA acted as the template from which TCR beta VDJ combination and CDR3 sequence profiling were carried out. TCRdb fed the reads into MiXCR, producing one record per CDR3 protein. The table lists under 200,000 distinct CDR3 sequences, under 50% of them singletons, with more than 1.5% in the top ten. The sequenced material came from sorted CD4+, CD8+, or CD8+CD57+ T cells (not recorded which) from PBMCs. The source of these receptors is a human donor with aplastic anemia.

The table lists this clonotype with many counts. The CDR3 sequence is CASTGTLTYEQYF. Here the CDR3 DNA reads TGTGCCAGCACCGGGACACTCACCTACGAGCAGTACTTC. This rearrangement joins TRBV6-1 to TRBJ2-7; possibly TRBD1 for D (6 bases). Deletions cut 7 bases from V and 2 bases from J, with 12 bases between. The CDR3 spans 13 residues. The germline CDR1 and CDR2 sequences are MNHNS and SASEGT.

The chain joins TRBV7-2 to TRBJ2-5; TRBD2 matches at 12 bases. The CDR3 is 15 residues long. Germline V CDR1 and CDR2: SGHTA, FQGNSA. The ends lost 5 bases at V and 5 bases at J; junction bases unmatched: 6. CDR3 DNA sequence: TGTGCCAGCAGCGCTAGCGGGGGGGCCTTGGAGACCCAGTACTTC. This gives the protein CASSASGGALETQYF. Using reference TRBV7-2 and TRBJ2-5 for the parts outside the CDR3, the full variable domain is GAGVSQSPSNKVTEKGKDVELRCDPISGHTALYWYRQSLGQGLEFLIYFQGNSAPDKSGLPSDRFSAERTGGSVSTLTIQRTQQEDSAVYLCASSASGGALETQYFGPGTRLLVL.

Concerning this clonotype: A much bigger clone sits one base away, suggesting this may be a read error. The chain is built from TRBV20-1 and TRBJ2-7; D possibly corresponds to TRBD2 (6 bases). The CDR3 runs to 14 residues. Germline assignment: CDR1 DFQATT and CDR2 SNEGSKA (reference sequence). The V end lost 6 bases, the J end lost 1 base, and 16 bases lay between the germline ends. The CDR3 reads CSAEEGGESYEQYF. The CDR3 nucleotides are TGCAGTGCCGAGGAGGGCGGGGAGTCCTACGAGCAGTACTTC.

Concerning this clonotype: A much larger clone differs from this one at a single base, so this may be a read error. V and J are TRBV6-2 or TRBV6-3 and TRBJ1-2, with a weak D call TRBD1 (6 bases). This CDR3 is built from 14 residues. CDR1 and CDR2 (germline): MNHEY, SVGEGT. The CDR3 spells CASNPGERDYDYTF. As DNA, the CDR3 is TGTGCCAGCAATCCAGGGGAGAGAGACTATGACTACACCTTC.

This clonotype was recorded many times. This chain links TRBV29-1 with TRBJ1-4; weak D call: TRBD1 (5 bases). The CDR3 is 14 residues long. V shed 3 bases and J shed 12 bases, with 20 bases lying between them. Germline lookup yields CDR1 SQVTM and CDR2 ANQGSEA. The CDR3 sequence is CSVEEWGGRSELFF. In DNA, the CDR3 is TGCAGCGTTGAGGAATGGGGGGGTAGGTCAGAACTGTTTTTT.

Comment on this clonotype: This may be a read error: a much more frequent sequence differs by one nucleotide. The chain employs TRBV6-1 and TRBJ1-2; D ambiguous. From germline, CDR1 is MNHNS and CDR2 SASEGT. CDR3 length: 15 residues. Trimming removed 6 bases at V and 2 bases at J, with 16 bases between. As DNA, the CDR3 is TGTGCCAGCAGGATTGACGGCACTCCCAACTATGGCTACACCTTC. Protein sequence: CASRIDGTPNYGYTF.

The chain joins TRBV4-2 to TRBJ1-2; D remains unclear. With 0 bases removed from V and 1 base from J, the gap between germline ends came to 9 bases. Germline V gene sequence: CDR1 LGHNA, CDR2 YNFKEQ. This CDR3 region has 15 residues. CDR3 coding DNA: TGTGCCAGCAGCCAAGATCGAGACATTAACTATGGCTACACCTTC. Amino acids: CASSQDRDINYGYTF.

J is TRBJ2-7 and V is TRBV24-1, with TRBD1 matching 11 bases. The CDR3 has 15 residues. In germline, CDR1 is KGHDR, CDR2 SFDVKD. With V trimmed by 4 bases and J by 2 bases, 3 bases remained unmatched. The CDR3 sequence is CATSEGGQGAYEQYF. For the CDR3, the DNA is TGTGCCACCAGTGAGGGGGGACAGGGGGCCTACGAGCAGTACTTC.

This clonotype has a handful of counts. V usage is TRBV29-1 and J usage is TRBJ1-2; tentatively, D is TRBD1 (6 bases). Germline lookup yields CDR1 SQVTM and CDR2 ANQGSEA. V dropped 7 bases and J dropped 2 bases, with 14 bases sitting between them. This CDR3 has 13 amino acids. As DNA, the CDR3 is TGCAGCGCACAGGGAGGACAGAACTATGGCTACACCTTC. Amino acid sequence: CSAQGGQNYGYTF.

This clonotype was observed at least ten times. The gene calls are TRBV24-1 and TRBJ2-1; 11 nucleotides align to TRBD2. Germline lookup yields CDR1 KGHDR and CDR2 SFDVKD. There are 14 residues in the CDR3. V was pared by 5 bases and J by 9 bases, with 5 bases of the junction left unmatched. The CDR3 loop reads CATSASGGFGEQFF. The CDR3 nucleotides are TGTGCCACCAGTGCTAGCGGGGGGTTCGGTGAGCAGTTCTTC.